This entry lists 3 T cell receptor beta chains sequenced from one sample in a study of a mutant IDH1 vaccine in newly diagnosed glioma. Sequenced by immunoSEQ multiplex PCR; TCRdb stores in-frame clones only, minus some. The sample records 35,000 or so clones, about 79% being singletons. Their antigens are not known. The time point: week 5, during vaccination. With topical imiquimod, each dose of the vaccine consisted of 300 ug of mutant IDH1 20-mer peptide. This sample comprised PBMCs, obtained from a glioma patient whose treatment included an IDH1 peptide vaccine. All receptors derive from a man under 40 with glioma.

The chain recombines TRBV14 with TRBJ2-5, with a possible D match to TRBD2 (5 bases). Trimming pared 1 base from V and 7 bases from J, leaving 7 bases between. Germline V gene sequence: CDR1 SGHDN, CDR2 FVKESK. This CDR3 spans 12 amino acids. The CDR3 DNA follows: TGTGCCAGCAGCCAAGTCGCGGGGACCCAGTACTTC. Amino acids: CASSQVAGTQYF.

V is TRBV7-3 and J is TRBJ2-7; a possible D gene is TRBD1 (5 bases). This CDR3 region has 16 residues. The V and J ends lost 6 bases and 1 base respectively, with 19 bases between them. Germline lookup yields CDR1 SGHTA and CDR2 FQGTGA. CDR3 coding DNA: TGTGCCAGCAGTCCCTTTGGGGCCCCGCGGTCCTACGAGCAGTACTTC. This sequence encodes CASSPFGAPRSYEQYF.

The chain is built from TRBV5-1 and TRBJ2-7, with D possibly matching TRBD2 (5 bases). Germline CDR1 SGHRS, CDR2 YFSETQ. Trimming removed 2 bases from V and 3 bases from J, with 9 bases in between. This CDR3 region has 13 residues. The CDR3 sequence: CASSFGNDYEQYF. The CDR3 DNA is TGCGCCAGCAGCTTCGGGAACGACTACGAGCAGTACTTC.